Each of the 27 T cell receptor beta chains below was sequenced from the same sample in a study of beta chain features in type 1 diabetes. Investigators reverse transcribed all isolated RNA, so they sequenced expressed TCRB transcripts. Profiling relied on immunoSEQ multiplex PCR, and the TCRdb table lists in-frame clones only, not all of them. The sample has under 500,000 clones; around 28% are singletons. The source material was naive CD4+ T cells from blood. These TCRs come from a man aged 18 to 35 in good health.

In this sample, this clone turned up a few times. V and J are TRBV4-3 and TRBJ2-1; TRBD2 matches 14 bases. CDR3 length equals 16 residues. The ends lost 4 bases at V and 5 bases at J; junction bases unmatched: 4. Germline-derived CDR1 and CDR2 are LGHNA and YSLEER. The CDR3 DNA reads as TGCGCCAGCAGCCTACGACTAGCGGGAGGGAACAATGAGCAGTTCTTC. This codes for CASSLRLAGGNNEQFF.

The V call is TRBV19, the J call TRBJ2-1, with D perhaps assigned TRBD1 or TRBD2 (5 bases each). The V end was cut by 5 bases, the J end by 7 bases, with 18 bases between. The CDR3 runs 15 residues. Germline V lookup: CDR1 LNHDA, CDR2 SQIVND (reference sequence). For the CDR3, the DNA is TGTGCCAGTAGTCCGTCGGGACCGGCTAAGAATGAGCAGTTCTTC. Encoded protein: CASSPSGPAKNEQFF.

The gene calls are TRBV14 and TRBJ2-1; 7 nucleotides match TRBD2. Looked up from germline, CDR1 is SGHDN and CDR2 is FVKESK. The length of the CDR3 is 14 residues. V was pared by 2 bases and J by 4 bases, with 2 bases of the junction left unmatched. The CDR3 is CASSQLAAYNEQFF. The CDR3 DNA sequence: TGTGCCAGCAGCCAACTAGCGGCATACAATGAGCAGTTCTTC.

This clone came up a few times. V usage is TRBV19 and J usage is TRBJ2-2; 8 positions match TRBD1. Trimming cost V 5 bases and J 4 bases; bases outside gene matches: 3. The CDR3 sequence is 14 residues long. The V gene's germline CDR1 is LNHDA and CDR2 SQIVND (reference sequence). The DNA of the CDR3 is TGTGCCAGTAGTGCCGGGACAGGCACCGGGGAGCTGTTTTTT. Protein sequence: CASSAGTGTGELFF. The full variable domain, in which reference TRBV19 and TRBJ2-2 provide the parts outside the CDR3, is DGGITQSPKYLFRKEGQNVTLSCEQNLNHDAMYWYRQDPGQGLRLIYYSQIVNDFQKGDIAEGYSVSREKKESFPLTVTSAQKNPTAFYLCASSAGTGTGELFFGEGSRLTVL.

The V call is TRBV7-6, the J call TRBJ2-1, with no clear D. The CDR3 runs to 12 residues. Germline loops: CDR1 SGHVS, CDR2 FNYEAQ. Deletions cut 5 bases from V and 10 bases from J, with 12 bases between. CDR3 coding DNA: TGTGCCAGCAGCATAGGGATTCCGGAGCAGTTCTTC. Protein sequence: CASSIGIPEQFF. Complete variable domain (other parts from reference TRBV7-6 and TRBJ2-1): GAGVSQSPRYKVTKRGQDVALRCDPISGHVSLYWYRQALGQGPEFLTYFNYEAQQDKSGLPNDRFSAERPEGSISTLTIQRTEQRDSAMYRCASSIGIPEQFFGPGTRLTVL.

In its sample, this clone was seen a few times. This rearrangement joins TRBV12-5 to TRBJ2-1; D gene ambiguous. CDR3 size: 9 residues. Looked up from germline, CDR1 is LGHNT and CDR2 is FRNRAP. The germline V and J ends were trimmed by 6 bases and 15 bases, with 9 bases remaining between them. The CDR3 DNA is TGTGCTAGTGGCCCATCCCCGTTCTTC. This translates into CASGPSPFF.

This clone was detected only a few times. This rearrangement joins TRBV5-1 to TRBJ2-3; D is unresolved. V was trimmed by 3 bases and J by 6 bases, leaving 14 bases between them. Germline lookup yields CDR1 SGHRS and CDR2 YFSETQ. CDR3 size: 14 residues. CDR3 nucleotide sequence: TGCGCCAGCAGCTCATCCCGTGAGACGGATACGCAGTATTTT. Translating gives CASSSSRETDTQYF.

This clone was observed a handful of times. This chain connects TRBV29-1 to TRBJ2-2; D might be TRBD1 (6 bases). Trimming stripped 3 bases from V and 5 bases from J, with 16 bases between. The CDR3 consists of 15 residues. Germline V gene lookup returns CDR1 SQVTM and CDR2 ANQGSEA. The CDR3 spells CSVELAGAATGELFF. CDR3 nucleotide sequence: TGCAGCGTTGAGCTCGCAGGGGCTGCGACCGGGGAGCTGTTTTTT.

The rearrangement links TRBV25-1 to TRBJ2-7; either TRBD1 or TRBD2 may supply D (5 bases each). The germline V gene has CDR1 MGHDK and CDR2 SYGVNS. This CDR3 is 14 amino acids long. Trimming removed 8 bases from V and 2 bases from J, with 16 bases in between. CDR3 nucleotides: TGTGCCAGCCAGCCCCAGGGACCCCCCTACGAGCAGTACTTC. Translating gives CASQPQGPPYEQYF.

The chain combines TRBV29-1 with TRBJ1-2; 11 bases map to TRBD1. Germline-derived CDR1 and CDR2 are SQVTM and ANQGSEA. Trimming took 4 bases from V and 6 from J; bases not matched to a gene: 4. This CDR3 comprises 13 residues. As DNA, the CDR3 is TGCAGCGTTGCGGGACAGGGGGTCGATGGCTACACCTTC. Translated, it gives CSVAGQGVDGYTF.

This clone was observed a handful of times. The chain recombines TRBV2 with TRBJ2-5; TRBD2 is a possible D gene (7 bases). Germline values: CDR1 SNHLY, CDR2 FYNNEI. Trimming removed 8 bases from V and 4 bases from J, with 11 bases in between. This CDR3 has 12 amino acids. CDR3 loop: CASRGAGETQYF. The CDR3 DNA sequence: TGTGCCAGCCGGGGGGCCGGAGAGACCCAGTACTTC. The full variable domain, with the rest looked up from reference TRBV2 and TRBJ2-5, is EPEVTQTPSHQVTQMGQEVILRCVPISNHLYFYWYRQILGQKVEFLVSFYNNEISEKSEIFDDQFSVERPDGSNFTLKIRSTKLEDSAMYFCASRGAGETQYFGPGTRLLVL.

CDR3 DNA: TGTGCCAGCAGCTTGACGTCTCGGGCTTTTGGCACAGATACGCAGTATTTT. It codes for CASSLTSRAFGTDTQYF. V and J are TRBV5-4 and TRBJ2-3; D gene unclear. Germline V gene sequence: CDR1 SGHNT, CDR2 YYREEE (reference sequence). The V and J ends lost 1 base and 1 base respectively, with 16 bases between them. The CDR3 has 17 amino acids.

This clone showed up just a few times. The rearrangement uses TRBV4-3 and TRBJ1-1; D is unresolved. The CDR3 is 13 amino acids. With 8 bases removed from V and 2 bases from J, the gap between germline ends came to 12 bases. Germline CDR1 reads LGHNA; CDR2 reads YSLEER. The CDR3: CASAKESNTEAFF. CDR3 DNA: TGCGCCAGCGCGAAGGAATCCAACACTGAAGCTTTCTTT.

The CDR3 reads CASSPGTTNTEAFF. DNA of the CDR3: TGTGCCAGCAGCCCCGGGACCACCAACACTGAAGCTTTCTTT. The genes are TRBV5-4 and TRBJ1-1, with D possibly TRBD1 on 5 matching bases. Looked up from germline, CDR1 is SGHNT and CDR2 is YYREEE (reference sequence). The CDR3 contains 14 residues. Trimming pared 4 bases from V and 2 bases from J, leaving 12 bases between.

The chain combines TRBV19 with TRBJ2-2; no clear D. This CDR3 comprises 14 residues. The V end was cut by 2 bases, the J end by 4 bases, with 8 bases between. Germline V gene sequence: CDR1 LNHDA, CDR2 SQIVND (reference sequence). The CDR3 region is CASSILVGTGELFF. DNA for the CDR3: TGTGCCAGTAGTATACTGGTTGGCACCGGGGAGCTGTTTTTT.

This clone was picked up a small number of times. This chain joins TRBV7-6 and TRBJ2-5, with 7 bases matching TRBD1. CDR1 is SGHVS, CDR2 FNYEAQ, per germline. The ends lost 5 bases at V and 5 bases at J; junction bases unmatched: 11. The CDR3 loop spans 15 amino acids. The CDR3, as DNA: TGTGCCAGCAGCGAAAGACAGGGACGAACGGAGACCCAGTACTTC. As protein: CASSERQGRTETQYF.

As regards this clone: The sample has other DNA sequences that encode this CDR3 too. The chain combines TRBV7-2 with TRBJ2-7, with 11 positions matching TRBD2. Germline V gene data show CDR1 as SGHTA and CDR2 as FQGNSA. The CDR3 covers 15 residues. J gave up 2 bases and V 5 bases, and 5 bases lay outside the gene matches. CDR3 DNA sequence: TGTGCCAGCAGCCTCGGACTAGCGGGCCCCTACGAGCAGTACTTC. This translates into CASSLGLAGPYEQYF.

This clone has only a few counts. The V call is TRBV9, the J call TRBJ2-6; D call uncertain. Germline V gives CDR1 SGDLS, CDR2 YYNGEE. This CDR3 is built from 14 residues. V gave up 4 bases and J gave up 4 bases, with 9 bases separating them. CDR3 nucleotide sequence: TGTGCCAGCAGCCCCCTGGCCGGGGCCAACGTCCTGACTTTC. Translation: CASSPLAGANVLTF. The whole variable domain, filled in from reference TRBV9 and TRBJ2-6, reads DSGVTQTPKHLITATGQRVTLRCSPRSGDLSVYWYQQSLDQGLQFLIQYYNGEERAKGNILERFSAQQFPDLHSELNLSSLELGDSALYFCASSPLAGANVLTFGAGSRLTVL.

This clone was found a few times. This chain joins TRBV7-2 and TRBJ2-5; TRBD2 might be the D (7 bases). Germline CDR1 reads SGHTA; CDR2 reads FQGNSA. The germline V and J ends were trimmed by 5 bases and 1 base, with 14 bases remaining between them. This CDR3 is 15 amino acids long. In DNA, the CDR3 is TGTGCCAGCAGCCCTCGTCGGGGGGCCCAAGAGACCCAGTACTTC. Its protein is CASSPRRGAQETQYF.

This clone has more than one count but fewer than ten. This chain joins TRBV29-1 and TRBJ2-7; D unclear. The germline gives CDR1 SQVTM, CDR2 ANQGSEA. This CDR3 is 15 amino acids long. Trimming cost V 4 bases and J 0 bases, with 16 bases left between them. CDR3 sequence reads: CSVAAWLLSSYEQYF. The DNA for the CDR3 is TGCAGCGTTGCGGCCTGGCTTTTGAGCTCCTACGAGCAGTACTTC.

As DNA, the CDR3 is TGTGCCAGCAGCTTACTTGGCAGGGGAGGCCACGAGCAGTACTTC. Its protein product is CASSLLGRGGHEQYF. The chain carries TRBV13 and TRBJ2-7; either TRBD1 or TRBD2 may supply D (6 bases each). The CDR3 has 15 residues. The V gene lost 2 bases and the J gene lost 5 bases, with 16 bases spanning the gap. The germline CDR1 and CDR2 sequences are PRHDT and FYEKMQ (reference sequence).

This clone was seen only a few times. The chain has TRBV10-3 and TRBJ1-2; D is unresolved. This CDR3 has 13 amino acids. Trimming removed 2 bases at V and 6 bases at J, with 10 bases between. Germline-derived CDR1 and CDR2 are ENHRY and SYGVKD. The CDR3 here is CAISERASDGYTF. CDR3 in DNA: TGTGCCATCAGTGAGAGGGCGTCGGATGGCTACACCTTC.

This clone has just a few counts. The gene calls are TRBV7-2 and TRBJ2-5; TRBD2 matches at 11 bases. The germline CDR1 and CDR2 sequences are SGHTA and FQGNSA. With V trimmed by 4 bases and J by 4 bases, 2 bases remained unmatched. The CDR3 covers 14 residues. CDR3 residues: CASSSGLAGETQYF. DNA for the CDR3: TGTGCCAGCAGCTCCGGACTAGCGGGAGAGACCCAGTACTTC. The whole variable domain, filled in from reference TRBV7-2 and TRBJ2-5, reads GAGVSQSPSNKVTEKGKDVELRCDPISGHTALYWYRQSLGQGLEFLIYFQGNSAPDKSGLPSDRFSAERTGGSVSTLTIQRTQQEDSAVYLCASSSGLAGETQYFGPGTRLLVL.

In the case of this clone: In the same sample, other DNA sequences code for this CDR3. The V and J genes are TRBV7-7 and TRBJ2-3; 7 bases are a match to TRBD2. From germline, CDR1 is SSHAT and CDR2 FNYEAQ (reference sequence). CDR3 size: 15 residues. V lost 1 base and J lost 1; bases outside the gene matches: 2. In DNA form, the CDR3 reads TGTGCCAGCAGCTTAGGACTAGCAGGCACAGATACGCAGTATTTT. It encodes CASSLGLAGTDTQYF.

The chain uses TRBV7-2 and TRBJ2-1, with D unclear. CDR1 and CDR2 (germline): SGHTA, FQGNSA. The CDR3 has 13 residues. V lost 3 bases, J lost 4 bases, and 7 bases lay in between. The CDR3 is CASSFSRYNEQFF. In DNA form, the CDR3 reads TGTGCCAGCAGCTTTTCCAGGTACAATGAGCAGTTCTTC.

The V call is TRBV4-2, the J call TRBJ2-1, with 10 nucleotides matching TRBD2. This CDR3 has 16 amino acids. The germline V gene has CDR1 LGHNA and CDR2 YNFKEQ. Unmatched junction bases numbered 8, after V lost 5 bases and J lost 4 bases. The CDR3 DNA reads as TGTGCCAGCAGCGCCATTCTAGCGGGAGCTTACAATGAGCAGTTCTTC. It translates to CASSAILAGAYNEQFF.

This clone was seen a handful of times. The rearrangement links TRBV11-3 to TRBJ2-3; D may be TRBD1 (5 bases). V gave up 3 bases and J gave up 2 bases, with 12 bases separating them. Germline V gives CDR1 SGHNT, CDR2 YENEEA. The CDR3 consists of 15 residues. CDR3 bases: TGTGCCAGCAGCTTTGAAGGGGCCGCCACAGATACGCAGTATTTT. This codes for CASSFEGAATDTQYF.